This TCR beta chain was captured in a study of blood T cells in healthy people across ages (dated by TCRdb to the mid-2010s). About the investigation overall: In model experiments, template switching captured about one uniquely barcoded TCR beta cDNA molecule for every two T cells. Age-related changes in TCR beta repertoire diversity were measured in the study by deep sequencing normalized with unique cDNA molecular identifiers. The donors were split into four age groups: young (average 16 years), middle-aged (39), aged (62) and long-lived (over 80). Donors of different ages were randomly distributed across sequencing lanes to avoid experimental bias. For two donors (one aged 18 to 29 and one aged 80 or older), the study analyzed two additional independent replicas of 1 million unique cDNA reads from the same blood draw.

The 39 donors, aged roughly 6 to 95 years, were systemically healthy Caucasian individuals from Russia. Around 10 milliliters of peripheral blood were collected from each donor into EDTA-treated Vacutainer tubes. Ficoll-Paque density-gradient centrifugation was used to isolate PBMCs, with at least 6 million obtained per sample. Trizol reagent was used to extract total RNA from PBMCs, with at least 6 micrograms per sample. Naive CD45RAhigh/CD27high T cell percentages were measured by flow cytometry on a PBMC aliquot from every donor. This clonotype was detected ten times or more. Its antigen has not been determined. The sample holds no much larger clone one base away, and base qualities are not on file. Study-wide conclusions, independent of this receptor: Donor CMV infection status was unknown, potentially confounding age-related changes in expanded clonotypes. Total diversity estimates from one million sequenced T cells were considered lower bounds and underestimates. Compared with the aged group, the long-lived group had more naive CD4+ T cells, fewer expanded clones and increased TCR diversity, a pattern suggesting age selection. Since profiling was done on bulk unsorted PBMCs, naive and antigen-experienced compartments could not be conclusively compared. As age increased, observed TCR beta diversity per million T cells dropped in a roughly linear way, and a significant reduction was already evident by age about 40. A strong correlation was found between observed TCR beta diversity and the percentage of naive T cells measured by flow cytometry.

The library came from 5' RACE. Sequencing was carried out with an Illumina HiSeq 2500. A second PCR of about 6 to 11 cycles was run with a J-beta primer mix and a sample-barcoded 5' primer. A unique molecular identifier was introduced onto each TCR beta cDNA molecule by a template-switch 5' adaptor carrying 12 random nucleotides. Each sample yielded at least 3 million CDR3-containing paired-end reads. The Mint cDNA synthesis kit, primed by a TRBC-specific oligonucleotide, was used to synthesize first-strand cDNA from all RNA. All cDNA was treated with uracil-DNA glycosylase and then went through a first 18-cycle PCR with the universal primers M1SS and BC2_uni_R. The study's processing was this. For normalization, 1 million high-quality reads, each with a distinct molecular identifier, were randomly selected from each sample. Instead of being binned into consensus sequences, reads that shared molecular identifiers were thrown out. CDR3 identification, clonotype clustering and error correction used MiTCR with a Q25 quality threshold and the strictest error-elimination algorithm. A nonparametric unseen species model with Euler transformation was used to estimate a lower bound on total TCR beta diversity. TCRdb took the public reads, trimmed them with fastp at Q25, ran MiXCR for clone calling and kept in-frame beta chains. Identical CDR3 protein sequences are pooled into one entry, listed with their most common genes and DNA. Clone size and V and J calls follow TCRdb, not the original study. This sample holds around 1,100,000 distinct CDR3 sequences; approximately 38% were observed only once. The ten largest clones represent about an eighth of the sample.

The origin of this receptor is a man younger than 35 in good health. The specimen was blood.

The CDR3 protein: CASSQDIQETQYF. The nucleotide sequence reads TGTGCCAGCAGTCAAGACATCCAAGAGACCCAGTACTTC. The chain joins TRBV12-3 or TRBV12-4 to TRBJ2-5, with the D gene uncertain. The junction carries 8 bases between V and J, which are trimmed by 5 bases and 1 base respectively. The CDR3 spans 13 residues, from the cysteine through the phenylalanine. Only the CDR3 part of the read is kept: 39 bases, read in frame from the first base.